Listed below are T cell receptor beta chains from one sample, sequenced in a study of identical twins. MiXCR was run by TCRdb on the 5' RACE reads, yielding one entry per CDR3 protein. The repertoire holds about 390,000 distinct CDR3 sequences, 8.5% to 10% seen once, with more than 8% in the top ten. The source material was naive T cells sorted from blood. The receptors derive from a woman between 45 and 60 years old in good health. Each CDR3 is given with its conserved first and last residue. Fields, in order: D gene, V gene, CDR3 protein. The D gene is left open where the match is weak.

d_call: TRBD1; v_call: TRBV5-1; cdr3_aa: CASSLGTGVYQPQHF
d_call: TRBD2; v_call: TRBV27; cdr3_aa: CASSFRGTSGPSYEQYF
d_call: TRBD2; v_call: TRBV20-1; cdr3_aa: CSAGLAGWNEQFF
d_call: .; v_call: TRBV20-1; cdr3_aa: CSASLSATSYEQYF
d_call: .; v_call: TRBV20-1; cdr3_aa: CSARVAQVNEQFF
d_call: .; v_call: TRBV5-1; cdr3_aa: CASSLAPGNFYEQYF
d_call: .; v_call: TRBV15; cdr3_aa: CATSRDMTFTSRTEAFF
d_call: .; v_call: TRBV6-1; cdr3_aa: CASSEVGGGTEAFF
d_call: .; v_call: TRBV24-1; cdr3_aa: CATSDPPRDNEQFF
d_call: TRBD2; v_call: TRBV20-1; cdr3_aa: CSARDPSGSSDNEQFF
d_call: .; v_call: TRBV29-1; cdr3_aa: CSVSKGNTEAFF
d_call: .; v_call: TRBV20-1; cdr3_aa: CSARGRGVNEQFF
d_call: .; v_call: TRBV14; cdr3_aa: CASSPRVTAYNEQFF
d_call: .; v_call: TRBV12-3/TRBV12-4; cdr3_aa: CASSETAPWGTDTQYF
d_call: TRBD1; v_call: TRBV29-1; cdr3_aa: CSALMDRGDKPQHF
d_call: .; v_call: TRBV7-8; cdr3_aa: CASSSGVITGELFF
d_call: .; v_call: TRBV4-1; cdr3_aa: CASSQALHETQYF
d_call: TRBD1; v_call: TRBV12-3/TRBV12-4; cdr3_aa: CASSGGQGDNQPQHF
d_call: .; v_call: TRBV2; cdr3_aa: CAGGGHYNEQFF
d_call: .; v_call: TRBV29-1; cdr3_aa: CSAQSAAGDTDAFF
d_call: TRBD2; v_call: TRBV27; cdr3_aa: CASNSHLSGTGYREQFF
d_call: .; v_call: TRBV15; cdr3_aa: CATSGTQESSYNEQFF
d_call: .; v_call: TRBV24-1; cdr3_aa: CATSEADTQYF
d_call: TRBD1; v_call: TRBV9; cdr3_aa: CASSVTSGQGRFEQYF
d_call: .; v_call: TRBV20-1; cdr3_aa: CSASVGLAGRTDTQYF
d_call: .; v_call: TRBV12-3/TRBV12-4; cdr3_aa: CASSPRGRQTGNEQFF
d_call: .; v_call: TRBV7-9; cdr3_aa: CASSSSRGADGYTF
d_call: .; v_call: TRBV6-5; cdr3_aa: CASSSGENQPQHF
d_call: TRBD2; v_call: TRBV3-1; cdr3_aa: CASSPQLGLAGGSEQYF
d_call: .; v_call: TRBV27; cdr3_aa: CASSLSAGPAKNIQYF
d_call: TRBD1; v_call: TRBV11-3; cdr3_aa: CASSLRDLDRVRTGTGELFF
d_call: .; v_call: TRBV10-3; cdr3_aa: CAISGGYQETQYF
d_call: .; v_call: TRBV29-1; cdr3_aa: CSVEFPGESGYTF
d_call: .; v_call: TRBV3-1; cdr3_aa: CASSQDDRTNEQFF
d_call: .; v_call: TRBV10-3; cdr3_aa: CAITTDYNEQFF
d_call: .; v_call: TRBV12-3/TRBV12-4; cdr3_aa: CASSFVRGETQYF
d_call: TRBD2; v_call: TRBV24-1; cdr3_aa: CAIASGNVGELFF
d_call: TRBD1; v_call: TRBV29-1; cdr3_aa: CSVENGQGTSMNTEAFF
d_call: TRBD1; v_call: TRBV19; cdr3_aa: CARDRGPDSNQPQHF
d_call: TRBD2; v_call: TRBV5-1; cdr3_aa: CASSEGLAGVAQYF
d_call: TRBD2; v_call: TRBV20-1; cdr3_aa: CSDSGLADNEQFF
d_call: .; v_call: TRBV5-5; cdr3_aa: CASSQTGTPSTDTQYF